Presented here are 7 T cell receptor beta chains from one specimen sequenced in a study of T cell repertoires in cytomegalovirus infection. These receptors' targets are unknown. MiXCR was run by TCRdb on the reads, yielding one entry per CDR3 protein. The data hold roughly 920,000 distinct CDR3 sequences, with under 40% observed a single time. The specimen comprised cultured CD8+ T cells from PBMCs, sampled from culture after CMV antigen stimulation. Receptor source: a human donor in good health (CMV status not recorded). Some clones in this sample may be carry-over from other donors' samples.

The chain combines TRBV7-9 with TRBJ1-6; no clear D. Germline CDR1 reads SEHNR; CDR2 reads FQNEAQ (reference sequence). V lost 5 bases and J lost 12, with 11 bases in between. This CDR3 contains 12 residues. CDR3 region: CASSAESKPLHF. In nucleotides, the CDR3 is TGTGCCAGCAGCGCCGAGTCCAAACCCCTCCACTTT. Full variable domain (outside the CDR3, taken from reference TRBV7-9 and TRBJ1-6): DTGVSQNPRHKITKRGQNVTFRCDPISEHNRLYWYRQTLGQGPEFLTYFQNEAQLEKSRLLSDRFSAERPKGSFSTLEIQRTEQGDSAMYLCASSAESKPLHFGNGTRLTVT.

This clonotype appeared a few times. The V call is TRBV7-6, the J call TRBJ2-7, with 7 bases fitting TRBD1. CDR1 is SGHVS, CDR2 FNYEAQ, per germline. The CDR3 spans 16 residues. V trimming: 6 bases; J trimming: 2 bases; junction bases outside the gene matches: 13. The CDR3 here is CASSSIDRESPYEQYF. The CDR3 DNA sequence: TGTGCCAGCAGTTCCATTGACAGGGAGAGCCCCTACGAGCAGTACTTC.

The chain recombines TRBV7-6 with TRBJ1-1; TRBD1 matches at 8 bases. CDR1 is SGHVS, CDR2 FNYEAQ, per germline. V lost 5 bases to trimming and J lost 5 bases; unmatched junction nucleotides: 7. The CDR3 length is 14 residues. The CDR3 nucleotides are TGTGCCAGCAGCCCACAGGGGGTATATACTGAAGCTTTCTTT. This translates into CASSPQGVYTEAFF.

The rearrangement uses TRBV18 and TRBJ1-4, with D perhaps TRBD1 (5 bases). The CDR3 has 15 residues. CDR1 is KGHSH and CDR2 is LQKENI in the germline V gene. Deletions cut 8 bases from V and 0 bases from J, with 13 bases between. The CDR3 region is CASTLTGATNEKLFF. Here the CDR3 DNA reads TGTGCCAGCACCCTCACAGGCGCAACTAATGAAAAACTGTTTTTT.

CDR3 residues: CSAGKTGIREKLFF. The CDR3 bases are TGCAGTGCCGGAAAAACAGGGATACGTGAAAAACTGTTTTTT. This chain connects TRBV20-1 to TRBJ1-4; tentative D call: TRBD1 (6 bases). The V gene lost 6 bases and the J gene lost 7 bases, with 18 bases spanning the gap. CDR1 DFQATT and CDR2 SNEGSKA come from the germline V gene (reference sequence). The CDR3 has 14 residues.

This clonotype has a handful of counts. This sequence joins TRBV9 and TRBJ1-1; the D is unclear. The V gene's germline CDR1 is SGDLS and CDR2 YYNGEE. V lost 3 bases and J 1 base, leaving 13 bases between the germline ends. The CDR3 contains 15 residues. The CDR3 region has the DNA TGTGCCAGCAGCGGATACCTCAAGGGGAACACTGAAGCTTTCTTT. The encoded protein is CASSGYLKGNTEAFF.

A few counts support this clonotype. The chain links TRBV20-1 to TRBJ1-2; TRBD1 matches 9 bases. The length of the CDR3 is 16 residues. V was clipped by 1 base and J by 8 bases; unmatched bases: 14. In germline, CDR1 is DFQATT, CDR2 SNEGSKA (reference sequence). The CDR3 bases are TGCAGTGCTAGAGGAGGCGGACAGGGGCAAATAGGAGGCTACACCTTC. It encodes CSARGGGQGQIGGYTF.